The subject of this entry is one T cell receptor beta chain. The CDR3 runs to 15 residues. Germline CDR1 and CDR2: SGHTA and FQGNSA. Between the trimmed V and J ends, which lost 4 bases and 0 bases, there was a span of 12 bases. Sequencing used immunoSEQ multiplex PCR; TCRdb keeps in-frame clones, though not all of them. The sample includes roughly 400 clones, approximately 80% of them seen just once. The sample belongs to a study of the immune and genomic landscape of osteosarcoma. This receptor was identified in a man aged 18 to 29 with osteosarcoma. The sample comprised metastatic tumor tissue from the lung. This chain uses TRBV7-2 with TRBJ2-5; no definite D call. The CDR3 DNA reads as TGTGCCAGCAGCTCCCGGTTGCAGTACCAAGAGACCCAGTACTTC. This codes for CASSSRLQYQETQYF.